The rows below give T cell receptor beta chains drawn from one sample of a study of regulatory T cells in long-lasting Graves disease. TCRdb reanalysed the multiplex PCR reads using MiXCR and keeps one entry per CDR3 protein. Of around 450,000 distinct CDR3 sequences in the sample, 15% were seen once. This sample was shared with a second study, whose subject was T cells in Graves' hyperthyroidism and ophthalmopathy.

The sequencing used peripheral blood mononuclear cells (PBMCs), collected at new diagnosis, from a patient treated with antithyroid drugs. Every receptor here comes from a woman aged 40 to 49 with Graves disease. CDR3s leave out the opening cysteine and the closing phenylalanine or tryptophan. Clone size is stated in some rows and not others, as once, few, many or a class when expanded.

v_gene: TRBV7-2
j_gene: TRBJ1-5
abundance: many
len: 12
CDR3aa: ASSTRTGNQPQH

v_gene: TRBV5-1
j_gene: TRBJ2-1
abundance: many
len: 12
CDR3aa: ASSLPGLGNEQF

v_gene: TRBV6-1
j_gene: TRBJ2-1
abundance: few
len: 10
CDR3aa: ATTGGGPEQF

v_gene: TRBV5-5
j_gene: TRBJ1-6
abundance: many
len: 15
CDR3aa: ASSLLVRTGANSPLH

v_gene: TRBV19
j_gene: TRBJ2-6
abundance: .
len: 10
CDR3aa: ASSIGLNVLT

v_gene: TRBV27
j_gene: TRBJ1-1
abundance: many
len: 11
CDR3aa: ASSGVGRSEAF

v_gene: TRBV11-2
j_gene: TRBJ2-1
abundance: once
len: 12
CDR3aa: ASSSRDRFDEQF

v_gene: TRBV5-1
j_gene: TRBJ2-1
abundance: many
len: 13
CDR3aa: ASRNGTGSYNEQF

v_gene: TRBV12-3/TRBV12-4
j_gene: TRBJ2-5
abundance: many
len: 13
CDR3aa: ASSLSHRAQETQY

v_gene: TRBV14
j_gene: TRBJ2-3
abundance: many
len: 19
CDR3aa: ASSQWGSEGVLPYNADTQY

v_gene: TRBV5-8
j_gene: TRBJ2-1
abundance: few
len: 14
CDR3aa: ASSSRGTYSYNEQF

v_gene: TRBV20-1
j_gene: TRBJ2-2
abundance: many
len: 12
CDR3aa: SARDLGDPGELF

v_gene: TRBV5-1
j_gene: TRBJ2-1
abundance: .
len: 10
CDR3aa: ASSLHRDEQF

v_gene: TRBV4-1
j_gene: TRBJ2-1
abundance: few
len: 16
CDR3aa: ASSYKDDLAGVTNEQF

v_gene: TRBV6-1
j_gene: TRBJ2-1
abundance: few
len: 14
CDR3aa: ASSGEGSGYYNEQF

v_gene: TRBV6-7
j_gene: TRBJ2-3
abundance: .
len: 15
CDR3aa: ASSTPVPARSPDTQY

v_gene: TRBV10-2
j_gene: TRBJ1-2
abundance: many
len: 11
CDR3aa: ASSESRKHGYT

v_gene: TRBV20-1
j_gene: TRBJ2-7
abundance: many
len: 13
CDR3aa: SARDRDISSYEQY

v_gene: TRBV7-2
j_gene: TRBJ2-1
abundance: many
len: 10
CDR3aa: ASSSTRIEQF

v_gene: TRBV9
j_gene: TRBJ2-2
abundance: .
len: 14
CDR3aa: ASSVVSGTGTGELF

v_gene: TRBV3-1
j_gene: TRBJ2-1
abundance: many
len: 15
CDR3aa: ASSQLRTGSKWDEQF

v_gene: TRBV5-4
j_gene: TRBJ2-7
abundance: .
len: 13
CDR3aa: ASSFPTSGTYEQY

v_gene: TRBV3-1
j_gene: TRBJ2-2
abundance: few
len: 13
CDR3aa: ASSQVRGFAGELF

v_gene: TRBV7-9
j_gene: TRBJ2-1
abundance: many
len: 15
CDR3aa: ASSLVSNRVAYNEQF

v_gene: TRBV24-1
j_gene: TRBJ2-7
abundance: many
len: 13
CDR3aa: ATSETGTGISEQY

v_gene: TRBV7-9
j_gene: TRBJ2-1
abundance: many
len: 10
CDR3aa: ASSHVLNEQF

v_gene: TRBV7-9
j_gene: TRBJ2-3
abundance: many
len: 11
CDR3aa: ASSRTETDTQY

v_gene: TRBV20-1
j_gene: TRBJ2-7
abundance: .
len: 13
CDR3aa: SASPIAGESYEQY

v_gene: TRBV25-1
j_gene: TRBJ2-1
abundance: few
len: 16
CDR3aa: ASSDSSGRGFSYNEQF

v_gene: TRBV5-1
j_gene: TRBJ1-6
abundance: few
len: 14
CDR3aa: ASSLGGPSYNSPLH

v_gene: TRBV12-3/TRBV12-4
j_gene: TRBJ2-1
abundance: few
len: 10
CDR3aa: ASSWAHNKQF

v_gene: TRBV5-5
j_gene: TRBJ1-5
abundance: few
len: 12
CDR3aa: ASSLEAGPQPQH

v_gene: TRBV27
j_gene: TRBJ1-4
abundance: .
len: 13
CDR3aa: ASSLRGATNEKLF

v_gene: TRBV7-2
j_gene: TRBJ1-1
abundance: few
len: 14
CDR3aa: ASSSRGGRGYTEAF

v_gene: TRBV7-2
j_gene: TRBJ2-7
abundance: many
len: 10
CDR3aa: ASSLEIYEQY

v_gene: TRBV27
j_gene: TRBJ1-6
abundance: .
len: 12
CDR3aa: ASSDLSLNSPLH

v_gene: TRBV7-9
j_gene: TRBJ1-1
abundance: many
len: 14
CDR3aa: ASSLTWGQGVTEAF

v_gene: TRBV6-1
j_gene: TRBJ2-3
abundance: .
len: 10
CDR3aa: ASRDDTDTQY

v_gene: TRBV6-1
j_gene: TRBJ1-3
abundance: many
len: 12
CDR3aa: ASRSDTSGNTIY

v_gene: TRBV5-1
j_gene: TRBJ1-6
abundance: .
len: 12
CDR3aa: ASSFGDYNSPLH

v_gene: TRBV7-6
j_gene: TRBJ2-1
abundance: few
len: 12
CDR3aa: ASSFRDRKNEQF

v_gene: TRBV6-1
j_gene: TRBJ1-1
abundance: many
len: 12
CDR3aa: ASSATGVNTEAF

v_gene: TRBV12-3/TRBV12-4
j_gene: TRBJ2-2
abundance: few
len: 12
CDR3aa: ASSFSGTSGGLF

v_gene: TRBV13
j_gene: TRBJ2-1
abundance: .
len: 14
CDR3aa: ASSLFGGSGGNEQF

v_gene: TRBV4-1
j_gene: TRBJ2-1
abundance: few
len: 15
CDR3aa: ASSQTPTVLPYNEQF